This entry describes one TCR beta chain. The germline V gene has CDR1 KGHSH and CDR2 LQKENI. CDR3 length: 18 amino acids. With 1 base removed from V and 7 bases from J, the gap between germline ends came to 23 bases. The sample is drawn from a study of blood T cell repertoires in COVID-19. Study details: Researchers got acute and convalescent COVID-19 samples from the United States, Italy and Spain. T cells, B-cell-depleted T cells, or PBMCs provided the cDNA or gDNA that served as material.

Methods used by the authors: Reference gene primer amplification gave estimated nucleated cell counts. The protocol was immunoSEQ multiplex PCR, while the TCRdb copy is restricted to in-frame clones and leaves out a portion. V and J calls and clone size follow that table, whereas D and trimming were derived from the DNA. Here the sample spans fewer than 300,000 clones, less than 85% being singletons. Sequenced sample: peripheral blood. V and J are TRBV18 and TRBJ2-1; perhaps TRBD1 as D (6 bases). This sequence originates from a young woman with acute or convalescent COVID-19. DNA for the CDR3: TGTGCCAGCTCACCACTCAGGACAGCCGGTCAGACTACAAATGAGCAGTTCTTC. Amino acids: CASSPLRTAGQTTNEQFF.